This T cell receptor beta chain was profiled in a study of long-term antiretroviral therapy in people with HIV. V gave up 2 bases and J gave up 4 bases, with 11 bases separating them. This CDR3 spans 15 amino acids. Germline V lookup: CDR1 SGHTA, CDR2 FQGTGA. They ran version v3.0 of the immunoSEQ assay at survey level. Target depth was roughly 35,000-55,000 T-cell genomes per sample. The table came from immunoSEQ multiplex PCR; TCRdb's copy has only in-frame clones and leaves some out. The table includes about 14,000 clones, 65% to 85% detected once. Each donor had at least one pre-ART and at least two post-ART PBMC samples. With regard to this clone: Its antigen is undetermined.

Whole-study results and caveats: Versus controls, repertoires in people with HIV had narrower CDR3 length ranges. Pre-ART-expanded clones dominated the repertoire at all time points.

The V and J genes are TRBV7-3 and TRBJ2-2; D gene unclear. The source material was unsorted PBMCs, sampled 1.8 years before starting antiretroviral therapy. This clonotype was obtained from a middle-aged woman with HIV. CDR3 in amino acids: CASSLQPSGTGELFF. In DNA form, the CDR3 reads TGTGCCAGCAGCTTACAACCTTCGGGCACCGGGGAGCTGTTTTTT.